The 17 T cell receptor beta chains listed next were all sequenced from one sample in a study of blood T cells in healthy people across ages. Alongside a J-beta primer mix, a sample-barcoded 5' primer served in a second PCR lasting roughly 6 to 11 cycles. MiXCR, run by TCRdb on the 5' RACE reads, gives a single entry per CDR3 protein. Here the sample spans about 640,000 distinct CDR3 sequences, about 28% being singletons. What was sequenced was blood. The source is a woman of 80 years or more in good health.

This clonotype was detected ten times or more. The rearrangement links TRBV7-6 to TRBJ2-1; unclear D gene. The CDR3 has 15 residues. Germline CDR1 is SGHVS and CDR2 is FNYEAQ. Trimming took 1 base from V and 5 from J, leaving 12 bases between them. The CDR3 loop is CASSLVSNIHNEQFF. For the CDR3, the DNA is TGTGCCAGCAGCTTAGTATCCAACATACACAATGAGCAGTTCTTC. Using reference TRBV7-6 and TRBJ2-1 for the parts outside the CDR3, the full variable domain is GAGVSQSPRYKVTKRGQDVALRCDPISGHVSLYWYRQALGQGPEFLTYFNYEAQQDKSGLPNDRFSAERPEGSISTLTIQRTEQRDSAMYRCASSLVSNIHNEQFFGPGTRLTVL.

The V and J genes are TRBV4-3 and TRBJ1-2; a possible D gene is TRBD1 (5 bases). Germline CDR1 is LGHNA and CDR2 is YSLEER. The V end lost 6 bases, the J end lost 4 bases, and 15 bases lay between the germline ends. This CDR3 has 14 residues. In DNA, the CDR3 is TGCGCCAGCAGTTCCAGGGAAAAGAGCTATGGCTACACCTTC. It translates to CASSSREKSYGYTF.

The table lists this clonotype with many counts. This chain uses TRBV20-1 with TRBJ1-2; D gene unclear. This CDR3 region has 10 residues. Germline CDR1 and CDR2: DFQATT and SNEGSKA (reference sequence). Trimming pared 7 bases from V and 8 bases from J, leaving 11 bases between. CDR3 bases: TGCAGTGTCCCGGATGGGGGCTACACCTTC. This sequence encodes CSVPDGGYTF.

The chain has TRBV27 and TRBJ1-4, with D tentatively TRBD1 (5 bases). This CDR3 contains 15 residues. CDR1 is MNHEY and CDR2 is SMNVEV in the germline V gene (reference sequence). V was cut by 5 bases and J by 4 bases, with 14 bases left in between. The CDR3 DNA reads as TGTGCCAGCAGTGCCCGAAGGGGCCTTAATGAAAAACTGTTTTTT. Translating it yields CASSARRGLNEKLFF.

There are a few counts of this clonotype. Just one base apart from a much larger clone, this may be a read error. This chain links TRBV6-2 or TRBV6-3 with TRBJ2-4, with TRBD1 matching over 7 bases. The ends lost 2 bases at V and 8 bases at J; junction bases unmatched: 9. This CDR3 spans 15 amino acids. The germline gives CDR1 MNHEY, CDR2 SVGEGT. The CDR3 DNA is TGTGCCAGCAGTTACGATAACAGGGGCAGGGACATTCAGTACTTC. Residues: CASSYDNRGRDIQYF.

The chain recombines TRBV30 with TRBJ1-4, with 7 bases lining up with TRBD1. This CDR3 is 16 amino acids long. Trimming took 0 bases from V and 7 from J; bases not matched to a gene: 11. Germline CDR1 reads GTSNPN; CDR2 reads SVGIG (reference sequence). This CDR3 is CAWSVLGGGGGEKLFF. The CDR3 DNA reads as TGTGCCTGGAGTGTACTGGGAGGGGGCGGCGGTGAAAAACTGTTTTTT.

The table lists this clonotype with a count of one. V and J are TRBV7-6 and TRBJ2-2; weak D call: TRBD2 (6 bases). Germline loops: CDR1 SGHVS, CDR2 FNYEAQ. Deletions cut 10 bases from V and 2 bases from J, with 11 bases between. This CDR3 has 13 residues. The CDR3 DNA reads TGTGCCATGGGGGGTATAAACACCGGGGAGCTGTTTTTT. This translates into CAMGGINTGELFF.

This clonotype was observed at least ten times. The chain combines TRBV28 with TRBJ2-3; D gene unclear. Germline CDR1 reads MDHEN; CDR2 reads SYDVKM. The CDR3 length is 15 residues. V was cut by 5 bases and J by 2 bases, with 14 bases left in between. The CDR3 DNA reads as TGTGCCAGCAGTAGGCCTCAAACCCCCACAGATACGCAGTATTTT. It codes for CASSRPQTPTDTQYF.

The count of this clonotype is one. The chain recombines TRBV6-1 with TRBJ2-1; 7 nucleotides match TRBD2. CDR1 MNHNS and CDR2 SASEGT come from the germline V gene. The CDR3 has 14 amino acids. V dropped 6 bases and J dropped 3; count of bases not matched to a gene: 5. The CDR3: CASSEGGGYNEQFF. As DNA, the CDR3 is TGTGCCAGCAGCGAGGGCGGGGGCTACAATGAGCAGTTCTTC.

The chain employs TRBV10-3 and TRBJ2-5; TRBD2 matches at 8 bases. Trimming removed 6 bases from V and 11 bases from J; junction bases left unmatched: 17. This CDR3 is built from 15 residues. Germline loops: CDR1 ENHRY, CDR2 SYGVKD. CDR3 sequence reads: CAISRGGYRGNEQYF. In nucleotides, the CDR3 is TGTGCCATCAGCCGGGGGGGGTATCGGGGGAATGAGCAGTACTTC.

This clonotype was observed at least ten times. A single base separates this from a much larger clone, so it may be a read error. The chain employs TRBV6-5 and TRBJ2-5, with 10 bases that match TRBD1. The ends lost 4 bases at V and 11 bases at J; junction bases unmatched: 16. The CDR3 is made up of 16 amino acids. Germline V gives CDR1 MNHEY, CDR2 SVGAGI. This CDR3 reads CASSSRRDRGINEQYF. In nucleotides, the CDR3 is TGTGCCAGCAGTTCACGAAGGGACAGGGGCATCAATGAGCAGTACTTC.

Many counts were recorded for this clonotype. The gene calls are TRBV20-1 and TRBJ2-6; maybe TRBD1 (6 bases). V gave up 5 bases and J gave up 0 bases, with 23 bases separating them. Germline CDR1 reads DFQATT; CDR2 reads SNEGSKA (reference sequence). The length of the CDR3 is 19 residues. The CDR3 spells CSALDIQGNTASGANVLTF. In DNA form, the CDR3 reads TGCAGTGCTCTTGATATACAGGGAAACACAGCCTCTGGGGCCAACGTCCTGACTTTC.

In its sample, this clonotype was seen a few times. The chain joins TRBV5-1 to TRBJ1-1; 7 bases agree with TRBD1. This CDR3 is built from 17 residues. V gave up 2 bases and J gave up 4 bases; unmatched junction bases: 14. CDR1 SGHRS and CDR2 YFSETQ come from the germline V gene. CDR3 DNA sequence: TGCGCCAGCAGCTTAGGAGGGGGCAGCGACTGGGGCACTGAAGCTTTCTTT. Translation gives CASSLGGGSDWGTEAFF.

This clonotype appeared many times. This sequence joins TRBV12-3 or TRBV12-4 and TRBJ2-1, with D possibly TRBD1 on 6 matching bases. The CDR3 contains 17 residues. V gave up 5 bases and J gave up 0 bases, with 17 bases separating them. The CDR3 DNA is TGTGCCAGCAGTCTACGGACAGTAACCAGCTCCTACAATGAGCAGTTCTTC. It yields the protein CASSLRTVTSSYNEQFF.

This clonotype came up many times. CDR3 sequence: CASRGTGSSYEQYF. The CDR3 DNA is TGTGCCAGCAGGGGGACGGGAAGCTCCTACGAGCAGTACTTC. This chain uses TRBV28 with TRBJ2-7; D is possibly TRBD1 or TRBD2 (5 bases each). This CDR3 has 14 residues. Germline values: CDR1 MDHEN, CDR2 SYDVKM. Trimming took 6 bases from V and 0 from J, leaving 12 bases between them.

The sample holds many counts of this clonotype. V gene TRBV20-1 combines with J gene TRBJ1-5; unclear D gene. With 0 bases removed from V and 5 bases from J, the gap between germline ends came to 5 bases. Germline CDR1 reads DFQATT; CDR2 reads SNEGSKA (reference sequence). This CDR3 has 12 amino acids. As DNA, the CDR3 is TGCAGTGCTAGAGAAGGAGATCAGCCCCAGCATTTT. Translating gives CSAREGDQPQHF.

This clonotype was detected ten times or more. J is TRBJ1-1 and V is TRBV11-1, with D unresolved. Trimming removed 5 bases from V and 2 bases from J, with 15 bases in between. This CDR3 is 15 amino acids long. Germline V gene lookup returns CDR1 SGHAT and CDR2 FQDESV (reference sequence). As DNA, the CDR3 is TGTGCCAGCAGCCCCGACAACTACATTAACACTGAAGCTTTCTTT. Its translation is CASSPDNYINTEAFF.